This TCR beta chain emerged from a study of Ad26.COV2.S vaccination and SARS-CoV-2 variants. The study, taken as a whole, reports: Among vaccine recipients, spike-specific TCR breadth exceeded that of placebo recipients. Similar non-spike TCR breadth was observed in recipients of vaccine and of placebo. Analyses of TCR breadth and depth may have underestimated total T cell responses. Once vaccination had occurred, spike-specific CD8+ and CD4+ T cell responses reportedly showed substantial breadth.

As regards this clone: Antigen specificity is unknown.

J gave up 7 bases and V 7 bases, and 6 bases lay outside the gene matches. The CDR3 runs to 12 residues. CDR1 is SQVTM, CDR2 ANQGSEA, per germline. Using immunoSEQ multiplex PCR, the repertoire was profiled, and TCRdb retains in-frame clones only, with some absent. The sample consists of around 370,000 clones, under 95% of them appearing once. The receptor's source is a human donor who had recovered from COVID-19. The chain couples TRBV29-1 to TRBJ2-1, with 8 bases matching TRBD1. The sequencing here drew on peripheral blood, taken after recovery from COVID-19. DNA of the CDR3: TGCAGCGCAAGACAGGGGTCGAATGAGCAGTTCTTC. This translates into CSARQGSNEQFF.